This T cell receptor beta chain is from a study of blood T cell repertoires in COVID-19. The V gene's germline CDR1 is SEHNR and CDR2 FQNEAQ (reference sequence). The CDR3 covers 14 residues. Trimming took off 0 bases at V and 9 bases at J, with 14 bases between the two ends. Only in-frame clones appear in the TCRdb table, and some are missing; sequencing was by immunoSEQ multiplex PCR. The sample lists about 190,000 clones; approximately 84% were seen once. Sequencing used peripheral blood. The chain is built from TRBV7-9 and TRBJ1-1, with D tentatively TRBD1 (5 bases). This clonotype was sampled from a woman aged 70-85 years with active or convalescent COVID-19. The CDR3: CASSLAGDGTKAFF. The CDR3 coding sequence is TGTGCCAGCAGCTTAGCAGGGGATGGTACCAAAGCTTTCTTT.